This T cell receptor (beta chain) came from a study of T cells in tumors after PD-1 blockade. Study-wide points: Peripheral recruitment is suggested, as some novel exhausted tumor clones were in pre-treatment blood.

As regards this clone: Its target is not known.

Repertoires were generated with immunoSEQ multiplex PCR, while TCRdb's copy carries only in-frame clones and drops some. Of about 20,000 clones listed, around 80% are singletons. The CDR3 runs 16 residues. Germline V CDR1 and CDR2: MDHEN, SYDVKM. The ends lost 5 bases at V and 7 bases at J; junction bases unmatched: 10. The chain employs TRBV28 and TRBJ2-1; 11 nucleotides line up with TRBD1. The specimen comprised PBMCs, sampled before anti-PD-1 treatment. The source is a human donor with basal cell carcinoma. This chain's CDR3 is CASSPTGTGGGNEQFF. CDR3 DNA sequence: TGTGCCAGCAGTCCCACTGGGACAGGGGGAGGGAATGAGCAGTTCTTC.